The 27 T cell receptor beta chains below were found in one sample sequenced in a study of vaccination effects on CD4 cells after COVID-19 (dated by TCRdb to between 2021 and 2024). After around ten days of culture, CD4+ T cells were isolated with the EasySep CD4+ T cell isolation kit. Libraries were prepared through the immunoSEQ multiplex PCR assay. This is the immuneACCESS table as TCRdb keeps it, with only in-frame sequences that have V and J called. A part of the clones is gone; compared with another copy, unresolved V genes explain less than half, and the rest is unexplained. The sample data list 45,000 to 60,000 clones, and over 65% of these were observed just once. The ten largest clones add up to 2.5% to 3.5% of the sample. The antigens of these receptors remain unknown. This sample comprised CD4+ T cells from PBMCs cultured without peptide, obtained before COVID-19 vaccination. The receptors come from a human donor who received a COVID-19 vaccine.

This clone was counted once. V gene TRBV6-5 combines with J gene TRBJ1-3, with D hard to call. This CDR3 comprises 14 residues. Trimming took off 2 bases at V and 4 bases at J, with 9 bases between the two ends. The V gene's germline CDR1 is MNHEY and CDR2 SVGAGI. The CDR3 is CASSYGPVGNTIYF. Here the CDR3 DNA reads TGTGCCAGCAGTTACGGGCCAGTCGGAAACACCATATATTTT.

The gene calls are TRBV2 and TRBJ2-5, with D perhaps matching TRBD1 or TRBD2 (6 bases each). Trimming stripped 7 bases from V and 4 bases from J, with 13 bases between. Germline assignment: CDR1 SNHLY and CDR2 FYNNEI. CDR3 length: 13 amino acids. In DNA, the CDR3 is TGTGCCAGCACTAACGGAGGGGGAGAGACCCAGTACTTC. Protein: CASTNGGGETQYF.

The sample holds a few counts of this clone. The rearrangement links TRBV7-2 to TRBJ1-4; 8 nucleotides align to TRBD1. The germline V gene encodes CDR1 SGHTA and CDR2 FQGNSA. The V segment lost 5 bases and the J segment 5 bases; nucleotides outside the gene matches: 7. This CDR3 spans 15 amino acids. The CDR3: CASSRQTGENEKLFF. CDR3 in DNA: TGTGCCAGCAGCCGTCAGACAGGGGAAAATGAAAAACTGTTTTTT.

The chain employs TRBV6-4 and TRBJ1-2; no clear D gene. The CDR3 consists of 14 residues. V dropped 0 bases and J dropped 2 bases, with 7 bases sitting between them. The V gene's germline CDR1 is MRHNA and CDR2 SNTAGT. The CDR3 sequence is CASSDSRGNYGYTF. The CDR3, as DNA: TGTGCCAGCAGTGACTCCCGCGGAAACTATGGCTACACCTTC.

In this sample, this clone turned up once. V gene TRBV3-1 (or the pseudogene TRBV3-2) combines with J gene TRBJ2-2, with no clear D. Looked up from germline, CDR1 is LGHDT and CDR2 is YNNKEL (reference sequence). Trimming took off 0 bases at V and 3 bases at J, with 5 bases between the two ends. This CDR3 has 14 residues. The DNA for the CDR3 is TGTGCCAGCAGCCAAGAGTTGGACACCGGGGAGCTGTTTTTT. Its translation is CASSQELDTGELFF.

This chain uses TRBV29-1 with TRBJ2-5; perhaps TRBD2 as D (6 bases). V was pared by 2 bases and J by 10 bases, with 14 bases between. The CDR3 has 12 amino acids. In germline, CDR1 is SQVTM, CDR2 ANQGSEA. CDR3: CSVEPPGSVQYF. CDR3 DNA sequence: TGCAGCGTTGAACCTCCCGGGAGCGTCCAGTACTTC.

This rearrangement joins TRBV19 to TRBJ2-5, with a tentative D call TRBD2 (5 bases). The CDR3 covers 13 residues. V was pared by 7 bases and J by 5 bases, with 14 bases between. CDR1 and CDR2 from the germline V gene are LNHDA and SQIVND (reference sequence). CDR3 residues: CASTVTGGETQYF. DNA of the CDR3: TGTGCCAGTACCGTCACGGGCGGGGAGACCCAGTACTTC.

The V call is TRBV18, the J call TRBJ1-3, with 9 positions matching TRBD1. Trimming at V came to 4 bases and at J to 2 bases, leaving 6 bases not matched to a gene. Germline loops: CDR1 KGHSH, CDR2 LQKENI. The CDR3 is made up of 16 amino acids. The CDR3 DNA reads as TGTGCCAGCTCACTCGGACAGGGGAGGACTGGAAACACCATATATTTT. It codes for CASSLGQGRTGNTIYF.

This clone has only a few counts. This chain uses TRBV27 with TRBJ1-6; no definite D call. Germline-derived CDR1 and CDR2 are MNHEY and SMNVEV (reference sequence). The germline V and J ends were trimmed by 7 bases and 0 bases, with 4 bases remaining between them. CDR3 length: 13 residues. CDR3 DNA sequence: TGTGCCAGCAATAACTCCTATAATTCACCCCTCCACTTT. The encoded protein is CASNNSYNSPLHF.

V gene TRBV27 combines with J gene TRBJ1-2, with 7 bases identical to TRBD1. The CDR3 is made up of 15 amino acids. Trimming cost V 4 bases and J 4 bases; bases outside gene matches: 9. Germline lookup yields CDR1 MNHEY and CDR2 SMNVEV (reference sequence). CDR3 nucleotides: TGTGCCAGCAGTTCAATACAGGGGACGATCTATGGCTACACCTTC. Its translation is CASSSIQGTIYGYTF.

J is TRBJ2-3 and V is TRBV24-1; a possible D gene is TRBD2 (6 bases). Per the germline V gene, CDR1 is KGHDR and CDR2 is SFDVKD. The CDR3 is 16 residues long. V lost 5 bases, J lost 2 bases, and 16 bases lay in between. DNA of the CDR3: TGTGCCACCAGTGGCGGGGCCCGGAAGACCACAGATACGCAGTATTTT. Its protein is CATSGGARKTTDTQYF.

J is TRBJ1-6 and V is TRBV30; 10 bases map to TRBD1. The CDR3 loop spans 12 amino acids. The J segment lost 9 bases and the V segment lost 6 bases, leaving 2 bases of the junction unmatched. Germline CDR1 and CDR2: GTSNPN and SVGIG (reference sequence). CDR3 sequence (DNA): TGTGCCTGTGGGACAGGGGTTTCACCCCTCCACTTT. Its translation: CACGTGVSPLHF.

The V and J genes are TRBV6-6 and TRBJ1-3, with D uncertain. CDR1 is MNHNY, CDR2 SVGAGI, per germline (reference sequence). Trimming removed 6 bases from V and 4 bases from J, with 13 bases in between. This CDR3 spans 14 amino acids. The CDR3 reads CASSSSLQGNTIYF. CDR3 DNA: TGTGCCAGCAGCTCGAGTTTACAGGGAAACACCATATATTTT.

CDR3: CATSKQGLDTGELFF. The DNA of the CDR3 is TGTGCCACCAGTAAACAGGGGCTGGACACCGGGGAGCTGTTTTTT. The rearrangement joins TRBV24-1 to TRBJ2-2; TRBD1 agrees at 7 bases. The CDR3 contains 15 residues. V lost 6 bases, J lost 3 bases, and 6 bases stayed unmatched. CDR1 and CDR2 (germline): KGHDR, SFDVKD.

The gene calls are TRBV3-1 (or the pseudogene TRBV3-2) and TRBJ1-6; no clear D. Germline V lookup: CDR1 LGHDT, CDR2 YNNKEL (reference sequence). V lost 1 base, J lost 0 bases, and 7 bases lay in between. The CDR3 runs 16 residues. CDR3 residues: CASSQADGSYNSPLHF. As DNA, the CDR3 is TGTGCCAGCAGCCAAGCCGACGGCTCCTATAATTCACCCCTCCACTTT.

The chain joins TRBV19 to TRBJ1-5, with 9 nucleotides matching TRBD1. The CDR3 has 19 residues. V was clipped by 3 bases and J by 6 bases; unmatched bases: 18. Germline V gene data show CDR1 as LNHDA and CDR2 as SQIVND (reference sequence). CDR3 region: CASSIPPHQTGGVRQPQHF. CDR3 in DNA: TGTGCCAGTAGTATTCCCCCGCACCAGACAGGGGGTGTGCGTCAGCCCCAGCATTTT.

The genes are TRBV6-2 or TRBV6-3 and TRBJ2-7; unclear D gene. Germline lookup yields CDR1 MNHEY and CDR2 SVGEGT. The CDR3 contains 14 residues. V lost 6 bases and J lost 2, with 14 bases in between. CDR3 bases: TGTGCCAGCAGCCTGTTATTGAGCACCTACGAGCAGTACGTC. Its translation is CASSLLLSTYEQYV.

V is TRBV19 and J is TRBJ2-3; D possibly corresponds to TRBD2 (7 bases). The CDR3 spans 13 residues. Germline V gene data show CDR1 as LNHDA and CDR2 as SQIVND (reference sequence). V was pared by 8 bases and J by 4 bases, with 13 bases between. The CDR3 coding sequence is TGTGCCAGTTCGCTCGGGGGGCCAGATACGCAGTATTTT. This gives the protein CASSLGGPDTQYF.

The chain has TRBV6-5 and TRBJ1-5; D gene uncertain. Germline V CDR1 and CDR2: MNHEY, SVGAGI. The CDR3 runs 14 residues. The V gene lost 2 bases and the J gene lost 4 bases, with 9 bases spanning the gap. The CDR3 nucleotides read TGTGCCAGCAGTTACGGACGGAAGAATCAGCCCCAGCATTTT. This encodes CASSYGRKNQPQHF.

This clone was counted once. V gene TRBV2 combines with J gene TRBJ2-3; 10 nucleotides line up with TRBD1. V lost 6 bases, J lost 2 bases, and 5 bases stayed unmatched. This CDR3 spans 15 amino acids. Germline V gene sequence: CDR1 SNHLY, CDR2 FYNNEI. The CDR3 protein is CASSLDRGPTDTQYF. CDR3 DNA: TGTGCCAGCAGCCTCGACAGGGGGCCCACAGATACGCAGTATTTT.

The CDR3 DNA reads as TGCGCCAGCAGCCAAGAGGCACAGCTCAATCAGCCCCAGCATTTT. Translated: CASSQEAQLNQPQHF. This sequence joins TRBV4-3 and TRBJ1-5; D gene uncertain. This CDR3 is built from 15 residues. Germline assignment: CDR1 LGHNA and CDR2 YSLEER. Trimming cost V 0 bases and J 3 bases, with 9 bases left between them.

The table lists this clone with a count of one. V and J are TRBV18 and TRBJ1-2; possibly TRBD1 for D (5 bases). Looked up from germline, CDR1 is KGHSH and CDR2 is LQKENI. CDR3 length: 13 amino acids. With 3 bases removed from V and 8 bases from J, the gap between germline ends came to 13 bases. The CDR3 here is CASSPPGENGYTF. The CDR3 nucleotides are TGTGCCAGCTCACCCCCGGGGGAGAACGGCTACACCTTC.

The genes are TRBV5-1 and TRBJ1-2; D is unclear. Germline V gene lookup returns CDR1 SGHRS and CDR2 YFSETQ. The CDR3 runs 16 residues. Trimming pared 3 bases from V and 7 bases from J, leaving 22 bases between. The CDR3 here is CASSYDPTGRAGGYTF. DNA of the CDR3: TGCGCCAGCAGCTACGACCCAACGGGGAGGGCGGGTGGCTACACCTTC.

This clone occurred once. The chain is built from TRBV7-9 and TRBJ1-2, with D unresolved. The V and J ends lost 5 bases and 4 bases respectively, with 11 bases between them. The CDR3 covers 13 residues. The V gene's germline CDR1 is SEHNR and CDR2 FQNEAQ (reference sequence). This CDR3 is CASSPQIFYGYTF. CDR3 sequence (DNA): TGTGCCAGCAGCCCACAGATTTTCTATGGCTACACCTTC.

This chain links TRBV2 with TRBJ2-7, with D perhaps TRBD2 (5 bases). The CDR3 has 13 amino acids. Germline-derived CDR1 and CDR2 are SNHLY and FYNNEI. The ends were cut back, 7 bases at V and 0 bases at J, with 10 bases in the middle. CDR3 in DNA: TGTGCCAGCAAATGGGAGAGCTCCTACGAGCAGTACGTC. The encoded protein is CASKWESSYEQYV.

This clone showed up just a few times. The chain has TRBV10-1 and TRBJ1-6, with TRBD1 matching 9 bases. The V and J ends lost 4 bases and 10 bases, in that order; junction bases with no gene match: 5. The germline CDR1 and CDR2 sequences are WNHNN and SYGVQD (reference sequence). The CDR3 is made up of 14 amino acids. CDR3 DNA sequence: TGCGCCAGCAGTGCCGGGACAGGGACCTCACCCCTCCACTTT. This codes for CASSAGTGTSPLHF.

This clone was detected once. The CDR3 nucleotides are TGTGCCAGCAGCTTGTTAGGGACAGGTTCAAATCAGCCCCAGCATTTT. Translation gives CASSLLGTGSNQPQHF. This chain joins TRBV5-6 and TRBJ1-5, with 8 bases aligning to TRBD1. CDR1 and CDR2 (germline): SGHDT, YYEEEE. The CDR3 sequence is 16 residues long. After removal of 1 base from V and 4 bases from J, the junction contained 7 bases not matched to a gene.